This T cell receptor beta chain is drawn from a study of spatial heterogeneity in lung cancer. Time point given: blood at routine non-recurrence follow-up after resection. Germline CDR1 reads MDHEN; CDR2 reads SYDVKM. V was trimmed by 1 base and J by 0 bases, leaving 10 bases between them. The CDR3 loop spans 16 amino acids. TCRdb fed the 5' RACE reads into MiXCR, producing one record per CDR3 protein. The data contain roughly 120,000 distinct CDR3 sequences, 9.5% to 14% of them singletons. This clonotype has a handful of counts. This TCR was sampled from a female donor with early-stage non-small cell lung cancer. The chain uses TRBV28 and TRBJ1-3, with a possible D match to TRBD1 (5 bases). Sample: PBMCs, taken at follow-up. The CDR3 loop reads CASSLSGTLSGNTIYF. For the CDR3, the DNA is TGTGCCAGCAGTTTATCAGGGACGCTCTCTGGAAACACCATATATTTT.